The entry that follows covers one T cell receptor (beta chain) sequence. Its antigen is not known. The record originates from a study of a mutant IDH1 vaccine in newly diagnosed glioma. Notes on the study in general: Top peripheral T cell clonotype shifts appeared unrelated to pseudoprogression.

TCRdb's copy holds only in-frame clones and misses some; the assay was immunoSEQ multiplex PCR. The profile shows tens of thousands of clones, roughly four fifths of them singletons. Time point here: week 35, safety follow-up. Each dose delivered 300 ug of mutant IDH1 20-mer peptide subcutaneously with imiquimod. Eight vaccinations were given in weeks 1, 3, 5, 7, 11, 15, 19 and 23. Newly diagnosed WHO grade 3 or 4 IDH1-mutant, ATRX-lost astrocytomas were identified in the donors. Germline trimming cut 6 bases from V and 2 bases from J; bases unmatched to any gene: 5. This CDR3 region has 15 residues. The germline gives CDR1 ENHRY, CDR2 SYGVKD.

This clonotype was obtained from a man aged 35 to 55 with glioma. The sample consisted of PBMCs, taken from a glioma patient whose treatment included an IDH1 peptide vaccine. The chain couples TRBV10-3 to TRBJ2-1; 9 positions agree with TRBD2. CDR3 amino acids: CAISGGLAAYNEQFF. The CDR3 coding sequence is TGTGCCATCAGCGGGGGACTAGCAGCCTACAATGAGCAGTTCTTC.